The 25 T cell receptor beta chains presented below share a single source sample, sequenced in a study of blood T cell repertoires in COVID-19. Measured with immunoSEQ multiplex PCR; TCRdb has only the in-frame clones, and not every one. Altogether about 90,000 clones are present, roughly 71% being singletons, with the ten largest covering approximately 10%. The sample comprised peripheral blood. The source is a woman older than 75 with acute or convalescent COVID-19.

The chain couples TRBV6-5 to TRBJ1-2; D might be TRBD1 (5 bases). The CDR3 is 14 residues long. The V end lost 5 bases, the J end lost 4 bases, and 14 bases lay between the germline ends. CDR1 is MNHEY and CDR2 is SVGAGI in the germline V gene. Written as DNA, the CDR3 is TGTGCCAGCAGTCCTGGCGGGGGTCTCTATGGCTACACCTTC. The encoded protein is CASSPGGGLYGYTF.

This clone turned up a few times. J is TRBJ2-2 and V is TRBV4-3, with TRBD2 matching over 10 bases. Looked up from germline, CDR1 is LGHNA and CDR2 is YSLEER. The CDR3 is 15 amino acids. V was clipped by 1 base and J by 6 bases; unmatched bases: 2. The CDR3 DNA follows: TGCGCCAGCAGCCAAGGAGCGGGGGGGCCCGGGGAGCTGTTTTTT. Its protein is CASSQGAGGPGELFF.

In this sample, this clone turned up a few times. This rearrangement joins TRBV6-2 or TRBV6-3 to TRBJ1-5, with D possibly being TRBD1 (5 bases). Trimming stripped 5 bases from V and 7 bases from J, with 15 bases between. The CDR3 is 14 residues long. CDR1 is MNHEY and CDR2 is SVGEGT in the germline V gene. CDR3 sequence (DNA): TGTGCCAGCAGTCCCCAACAGGTCTGGCAGCCCCAGCATTTT. Protein: CASSPQQVWQPQHF.

J is TRBJ2-7 and V is TRBV6-2 or TRBV6-3, with 8 nucleotides matching TRBD2. The CDR3 loop spans 15 amino acids. Trimming removed 5 bases from V and 6 bases from J; junction bases left unmatched: 12. The germline CDR1 and CDR2 sequences are MNHEY and SVGEGT. The CDR3 coding sequence is TGTGCCAGCAGTGGTCCGGGACTAGGGTCGCTCGAGCAGTACTTC. The encoded protein is CASSGPGLGSLEQYF.

This clone was counted a single time. V usage is TRBV7-2 and J usage is TRBJ1-6, with D tentatively TRBD1 (5 bases). This CDR3 has 16 residues. Trimming removed 5 bases at V and 0 bases at J, with 11 bases between. Germline values: CDR1 SGHTA, CDR2 FQGNSA. The DNA for the CDR3 is TGTGCCAGCAGCCGGGGGGGGAGCTCCTATAATTCACCCCTCCACTTT. It codes for CASSRGGSSYNSPLHF.

The chain recombines TRBV18 with TRBJ2-7; D might be TRBD2 (5 bases). The V and J ends lost 4 bases and 3 bases respectively, with 16 bases between them. This CDR3 contains 15 residues. Germline V gene lookup returns CDR1 KGHSH and CDR2 LQKENI. The CDR3, as DNA: TGTGCCAGCTCACAGGCGACTAATCCGAACTACGAGCAGTACTTC. Protein product: CASSQATNPNYEQYF.

The chain couples TRBV7-9 to TRBJ1-5; TRBD1 aligns across 8 bases. Germline V gives CDR1 SEHNR, CDR2 FQNEAQ (reference sequence). V dropped 5 bases and J dropped 2; count of bases not matched to a gene: 2. The CDR3 runs to 14 residues. DNA for the CDR3: TGTGCCAGCAGCCCGGGACAGGGCAATCAGCCCCAGCATTTT. It translates to CASSPGQGNQPQHF.

This clone occurred many times. The chain recombines TRBV5-6 with TRBJ2-7, with D possibly TRBD1 on 6 matching bases. Germline V CDR1 and CDR2: SGHDT, YYEEEE. Trimming removed 4 bases from V and 6 bases from J, with 17 bases in between. This CDR3 is built from 14 residues. CDR3 in amino acids: CASSPGIARGEQYF. As DNA, the CDR3 is TGTGCCAGCAGCCCCGGGATCGCCAGGGGCGAGCAGTACTTC.

The chain has TRBV5-4 and TRBJ2-5, with D possibly matching TRBD2 (5 bases). Germline V gene sequence: CDR1 SGHNT, CDR2 YYREEE (reference sequence). V gave up 0 bases and J gave up 4 bases, with 16 bases separating them. The CDR3 loop spans 16 amino acids. CDR3: CASSLALSGYRETQYF. CDR3 DNA sequence: TGTGCCAGCAGCTTGGCTTTATCGGGGTACCGAGAGACCCAGTACTTC.

This clone occurred once. This rearrangement joins TRBV30 to TRBJ1-4; tentative D call: TRBD1 (6 bases). Looked up from germline, CDR1 is GTSNPN and CDR2 is SVGIG (reference sequence). V was pared by 3 bases and J by 8 bases, with 13 bases between. CDR3 length equals 13 residues. In DNA, the CDR3 is TGTGCCTGGAGGGGTCAGGGGTTGGAAAAACTGTTTTTT. It translates to CAWRGQGLEKLFF.

There are a few counts of this clone. The J gene is TRBJ2-7, the V gene TRBV5-1; TRBD2 matches at 11 bases. V was pared by 5 bases and J by 3 bases, with 7 bases of the junction left unmatched. Looked up from germline, CDR1 is SGHRS and CDR2 is YFSETQ. There are 15 residues in the CDR3. The CDR3 spells CASRLAGVVGYEQYF. CDR3 coding DNA: TGCGCCAGCAGACTAGCGGGAGTCGTCGGCTACGAGCAGTACTTC.

CDR3 in amino acids: CASSFTTVGSGSGEQFF. CDR3 DNA: TGTGCCAGCAGTTTCACCACTGTGGGTAGCGGGAGTGGAGAGCAGTTCTTC. The gene calls are TRBV28 and TRBJ2-1, with 9 bases aligning to TRBD2. This CDR3 contains 17 residues. Per the germline V gene, CDR1 is MDHEN and CDR2 is SYDVKM. Losses at the gene ends were 3 bases for V and 10 bases for J; bases not matched to a gene: 16.

This sequence joins TRBV6-2 or TRBV6-3 and TRBJ2-3; D call uncertain. Germline CDR1 and CDR2: MNHEY and SVGEGT. V lost 3 bases, J lost 5 bases, and 15 bases lay in between. This CDR3 has 15 amino acids. This chain's CDR3 is CASSYRVGSRDTQYF. CDR3 in DNA: TGTGCCAGCAGTTATCGGGTCGGTTCGAGAGATACGCAGTATTTT.

This sequence joins TRBV28 and TRBJ2-7; D is unclear. This CDR3 spans 13 amino acids. V dropped 4 bases and J dropped 0 bases, with 7 bases sitting between them. Looked up from germline, CDR1 is MDHEN and CDR2 is SYDVKM. CDR3 nucleotides: TGTGCCAGCAGTTACCCAGGCTCCTACGAGCAGTACTTC. It specifies CASSYPGSYEQYF. The full variable domain, in which reference TRBV28 and TRBJ2-7 provide the parts outside the CDR3, is DVKVTQSSRYLVKRTGEKVFLECVQDMDHENMFWYRQDPGLGLRLIYFSYDVKMKEKGDIPEGYSVSREKKERFSLILESASTNQTSMYLCASSYPGSYEQYFGPGTRLTVT.

The genes are TRBV19 and TRBJ2-7, with 8 bases that match TRBD2. Germline V CDR1 and CDR2: LNHDA, SQIVND (reference sequence). This CDR3 spans 15 amino acids. V trimming: 5 bases; J trimming: 2 bases; junction bases outside the gene matches: 8. CDR3 sequence: CASSLGTGGAYEQYF. Written as DNA, the CDR3 is TGTGCCAGTAGTTTAGGGACGGGAGGGGCCTACGAGCAGTACTTC.

This chain connects TRBV5-8 to TRBJ1-3; D is uncertain. Looked up from germline, CDR1 is SGHTS and CDR2 is YDEGEE. The CDR3 loop spans 14 amino acids. V was clipped by 1 base and J by 2 bases, with 7 bases between them. The CDR3 region is CASSLWETGNTIYF. The CDR3, as DNA: TGTGCCAGCAGCTTGTGGGAGACTGGAAACACCATATATTTT.

A few counts support this clone. V usage is TRBV7-2 and J usage is TRBJ1-1; D gene unclear. Trimming took 1 base from V and 10 from J, leaving 13 bases between them. The CDR3 totals 13 residues. Germline-derived CDR1 and CDR2 are SGHTA and FQGNSA. This CDR3 reads CASSLVLTTGAFF. The CDR3 DNA is TGTGCCAGCAGCTTAGTGCTCACTACGGGAGCTTTCTTT.

The rearrangement uses TRBV13 and TRBJ1-6; 8 nucleotides line up with TRBD1. This CDR3 spans 17 amino acids. CDR1 is PRHDT, CDR2 FYEKMQ, per germline (reference sequence). The J segment lost 7 bases and the V segment lost 2 bases, leaving 10 bases of the junction unmatched. The chain's CDR3 is CASSLKNAGGPNSPLHF. CDR3 nucleotide sequence: TGTGCCAGCAGCTTAAAAAACGCAGGGGGCCCAAATTCACCCCTCCACTTT.

V gene TRBV4-3 combines with J gene TRBJ2-6; D remains ambiguous. Per the germline V gene, CDR1 is LGHNA and CDR2 is YSLEER. CDR3 length equals 14 residues. Trimming cost V 0 bases and J 4 bases, with 4 bases left between them. CDR3 DNA sequence: TGCGCCAGCAGCCAAGAAGCCGGGGCCAACGTCCTGACTTTC. Encoded protein: CASSQEAGANVLTF.

This chain connects TRBV19 to TRBJ1-4, with D perhaps matching TRBD1 (6 bases). CDR1 and CDR2 from the germline V gene are LNHDA and SQIVND (reference sequence). Trimming removed 4 bases from V and 6 bases from J, with 9 bases in between. The CDR3 has 13 residues. CDR3 sequence: CASSTGQYEKLFF. The CDR3 DNA follows: TGTGCCAGTAGTACCGGACAGTATGAAAAACTGTTTTTT.

This sequence joins TRBV9 and TRBJ1-2, with D maybe TRBD1 (6 bases). V lost 4 bases and J 8 bases, leaving 12 bases between the germline ends. Germline V gives CDR1 SGDLS, CDR2 YYNGEE. The CDR3 covers 12 residues. The CDR3 bases are TGTGCCAGCAGCCAAACAGGGAGCGGCTACACCTTC. Translated: CASSQTGSGYTF.

About this clone itself: Other DNA sequences in the sample encode the same CDR3. DNA of the CDR3: TGTGCCAGCAGCTTCAGGGGTAACACTGAAGCTTTCTTT. This codes for CASSFRGNTEAFF. This chain joins TRBV12-3 or TRBV12-4 and TRBJ1-1; maybe TRBD1 (6 bases). The CDR3 runs 13 residues. V lost 6 bases and J 2 bases, leaving 10 bases between the germline ends.

A single count supports this clone. V is TRBV5-5 and J is TRBJ1-2; D is unclear. This CDR3 region has 12 residues. The germline CDR1 and CDR2 sequences are SGHKS and YYEKEE (reference sequence). V was clipped by 2 bases and J by 6 bases, with 8 bases between them. The CDR3 protein is CASSLRGDGYTF. CDR3 coding DNA: TGTGCCAGCAGCTTACGGGGTGATGGCTACACCTTC.

This chain's CDR3 is CASSYSKEAYNSPLHF. The CDR3 region has the DNA TGTGCCAGCAGTTACTCGAAGGAGGCGTATAATTCACCCCTCCACTTT. V usage is TRBV6-6 and J usage is TRBJ1-6; D unresolved. V dropped 0 bases and J dropped 4 bases, with 10 bases sitting between them. Per germline, CDR1 MNHNY and CDR2 SVGAGI (reference sequence). CDR3 length equals 16 residues.

This sequence joins TRBV21-1 and TRBJ1-5; the table gives TRBD1 as D, unverified against the DNA. TRBV21-1 is noted as a pseudogene. This CDR3 is 14 amino acids long. Here the CDR3 reads CASTNMRGRKPQHF. The CDR3 coding sequence is TGTGCCAGCACAAATATGAGGGGGCGGAAGCCCCAGCATTTT.